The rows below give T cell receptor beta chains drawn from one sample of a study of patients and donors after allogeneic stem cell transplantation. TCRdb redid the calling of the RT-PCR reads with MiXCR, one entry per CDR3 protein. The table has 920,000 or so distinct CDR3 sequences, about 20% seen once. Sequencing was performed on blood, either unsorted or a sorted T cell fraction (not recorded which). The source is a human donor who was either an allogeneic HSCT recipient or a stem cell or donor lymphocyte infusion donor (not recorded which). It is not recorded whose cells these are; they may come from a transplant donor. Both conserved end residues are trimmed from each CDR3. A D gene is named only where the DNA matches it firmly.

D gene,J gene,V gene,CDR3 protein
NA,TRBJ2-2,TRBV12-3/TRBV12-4,ASSLGHTGELF
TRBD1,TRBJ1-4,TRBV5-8,ASSLNRGGKLF
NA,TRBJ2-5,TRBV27,ASSLVAEETQY
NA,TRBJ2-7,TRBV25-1,ASSENVGDTLPGPLYEQY
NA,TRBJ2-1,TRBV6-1,ASSEGTYNEQF
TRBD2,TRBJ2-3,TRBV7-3,ASSSVGGVTDTQY
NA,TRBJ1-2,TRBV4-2,ASSQDAGMVYGYT
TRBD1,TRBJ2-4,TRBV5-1,ASSPGTGVNIQY
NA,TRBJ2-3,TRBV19,ASSIVTVLRESTDTQY
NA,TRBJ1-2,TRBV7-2,ASSQNGGQASYGYT
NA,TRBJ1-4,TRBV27,ASSSTERGVLF
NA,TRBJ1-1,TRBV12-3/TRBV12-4,ASSLGQKAF
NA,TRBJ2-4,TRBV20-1,SARGHGDPNIQY
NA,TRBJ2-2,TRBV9,ASSAYWNTGELF
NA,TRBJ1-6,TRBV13,ASHRQGGSPLH
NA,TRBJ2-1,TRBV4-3,ASSQDWETSKYNEQF
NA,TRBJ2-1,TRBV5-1,ASSDTSNEQF
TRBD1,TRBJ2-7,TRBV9,ASSVVSGGDEQY
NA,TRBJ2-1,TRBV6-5,ASSYPGVAGSNEQF
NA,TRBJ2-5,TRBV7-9,ASSTYTTGMEETQY
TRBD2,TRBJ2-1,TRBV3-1,ASSQGPTLAGRNNEQF
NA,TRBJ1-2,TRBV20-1,SALPGYT
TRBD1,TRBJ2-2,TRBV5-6,ASSPTWTGGDLGELF
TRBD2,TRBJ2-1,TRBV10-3,AISEQREAV
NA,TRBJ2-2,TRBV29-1,SPPKVTGELF
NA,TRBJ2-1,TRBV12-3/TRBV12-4,ASSFRGGRWDNEQF
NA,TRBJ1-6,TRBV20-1,SATQGTQNNSPLH
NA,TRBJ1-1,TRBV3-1,ASSQDRTANTEAF